Listed below are T cell receptor beta chains from one sample, sequenced in a study of T cells after posttransplantation cyclophosphamide. Sequencing was performed with immunoSEQ multiplex PCR; in TCRdb, only in-frame clones are kept and a portion is missing. Listed here are almost 35,000 clones without any singletons, the top ten holding 6.5% to 8%. Material: PBMCs. The receptors stem from a woman in her 50s in good health and a related stem cell transplant donor. CDR3s include the opening cysteine and the closing phenylalanine or tryptophan. The D gene is left open where the match is weak. Not every row has a clone size; where given, it reads once, few, many or a size class.

v_call	j_call	clone_size	d_call	cdr3_aa	cdr3_nt
TRBV19	TRBJ2-7	many	NA	CASSFASRGPYEQYF	TGTGCCAGTAGTTTTGCTTCGAGGGGCCCCTACGAGCAGTACTTC
TRBV5-1	TRBJ1-5	many	TRBD1	CASSEGTGGFLLNQPQHF	TGCGCCAGCAGCGAAGGGACAGGGGGCTTTCTCCTTAATCAGCCCCAGCATTTT
TRBV7-9	TRBJ1-1	many	NA	CASSPPGHQNTEAFF	TGTGCCAGCAGCCCTCCGGGACACCAGAACACTGAAGCTTTCTTT
TRBV29-1	TRBJ1-1	many	NA	CSVSGVTEAFF	TGCAGCGTTTCAGGGGTTACTGAAGCTTTCTTT
TRBV5-1	TRBJ1-1	many	TRBD1	CASSAHRGSTEAFF	TGCGCCAGCAGCGCCCACAGGGGTAGCACTGAAGCTTTCTTT
TRBV7-9	TRBJ2-7	many	TRBD1	CASSFIGTGGFNEQYF	TGTGCCAGCAGCTTTATTGGGACAGGGGGCTTTAACGAGCAGTACTTC
TRBV5-1	TRBJ2-1	many	TRBD2	CASSPGGGGLSYNEQFF	TGCGCCAGCAGCCCTGGCGGCGGGGGGCTCTCCTACAATGAGCAGTTCTTC
TRBV2	TRBJ1-2	many	NA	CASSEQGANYGYTF	TGTGCCAGCAGTGAACAGGGCGCTAACTATGGCTACACCTTC
TRBV9	TRBJ1-2	few	NA	CASSEAGFANGYTF	TGTGCCAGCAGCGAGGCAGGGTTTGCGAATGGCTACACCTTC
TRBV5-4	TRBJ1-1	many	TRBD1	CASSFDRGVTEAFF	TGTGCCAGTAGTTTCGACAGGGGAGTCACTGAAGCTTTCTTT
TRBV29-1	TRBJ2-1	few	TRBD1	CSVEAGGSNEQFF	TGCAGCGTTGAGGCAGGGGGCTCCAATGAGCAGTTCTTC
TRBV6-5	TRBJ2-7	many	NA	CASSRYRTAKYEQYF	TGTGCCAGCAGCCGCTATCGGACAGCCAAGTACGAGCAGTACTTC
TRBV19	TRBJ2-5	many	TRBD2	CASSGTSGSKTQYF	TGTGCCAGTAGCGGGACTAGCGGGAGCAAGACCCAGTACTTC
TRBV6-5	TRBJ2-1	many	NA	CASRKLGGFGEQFF	TGTGCCAGCAGAAAATTGGGGGGATTTGGTGAGCAGTTCTTC
TRBV25-1	TRBJ1-2	few	NA	CASSEAAGRGSSYGYTF	TGTGCCAGCAGTGAGGCGGCCGGGAGGGGGTCCTCCTATGGCTACACCTTC
TRBV11-3	TRBJ2-1	many	NA	CASSLGGLAIYNEQFF	TGTGCCAGCAGCTTAGGGGGCCTAGCGATCTACAATGAGCAGTTCTTC
TRBV27	TRBJ2-7	medium-sized	TRBD2	CASSTGGGLYEQYF	TGTGCCAGCAGCACGGGGGGGGGCCTCTACGAGCAGTACTTC
TRBV2	TRBJ1-2	many	NA	CASSLGDGYGYTF	TGTGCCAGCAGTTTAGGGGATGGGTATGGCTACACCTTC
TRBV28	TRBJ1-2	many	TRBD1	CASSSRTGVNYGYTF	TGTGCCAGCAGCTCCCGGACAGGGGTTAACTATGGCTACACCTTC
TRBV9	TRBJ1-1	many	NA	CASSVRVIATEAFF	TGTGCCAGCAGCGTACGGGTGATCGCCACTGAAGCTTTCTTT
TRBV4-3	TRBJ1-5	many	TRBD1	CASSQDTGTGNQPQHF	TGCGCCAGCAGCCAAGATACAGGGACAGGCAATCAGCCCCAGCATTTT
TRBV4-1	TRBJ2-5	many	TRBD2	CASSQVTGLADGETQYF	TGCGCCAGCAGCCAAGTAACCGGACTAGCGGATGGAGAGACCCAGTACTTC
TRBV12-3/TRBV12-4	TRBJ1-5	many	TRBD1	CASSRSGTGGQPQHF	TGTGCCAGCAGTCGATCCGGGACAGGGGGTCAGCCCCAGCATTTT
TRBV6-2/TRBV6-3	TRBJ1-1	many	NA	CASSYRGENTEAFF	TGTGCCAGCAGTTACAGGGGAGAGAACACTGAAGCTTTCTTT
TRBV6-6	TRBJ2-1	many	TRBD2	CASRPSGSDRNNEQFF	TGTGCCAGCAGACCTAGCGGGAGTGATAGGAACAATGAGCAGTTCTTC
TRBV24-1	TRBJ2-7	few	NA	CATSDSRDTLSYEQYF	TGTGCCACCAGTGATTCCCGGGACACGTTATCCTACGAGCAGTACTTC
TRBV7-9	TRBJ2-7	many	TRBD2	CASSLAAGGPYEQYF	TGTGCCAGCAGCTTAGCCGCGGGGGGCCCCTACGAGCAGTACTTC
TRBV7-9	TRBJ2-1	many	TRBD2	CASSSLAGSYNEQFF	TGTGCCAGCAGCTCTCTAGCGGGCTCCTACAATGAGCAGTTCTTC
TRBV2	TRBJ1-2	many	NA	CGGGYDYGYTF	TGTGGGGGGGGGTATGACTATGGCTACACCTTC
TRBV15	TRBJ2-7	many	TRBD2	CATSSRGRLAGVDEQYF	TGTGCCACCAGCAGCCGCGGGCGACTAGCGGGAGTGGACGAGCAGTACTTC
TRBV25-1	TRBJ1-1	few	NA	CASSELGRGDTEAFF	TGTGCCAGCAGTGAACTTGGCAGGGGCGATACTGAAGCTTTCTTT
TRBV7-6	TRBJ2-7	many	NA	CASSLEVETPGRYF	TGTGCCAGCAGCTTAGAGGTTGAAACCCCAGGCCGGTACTTC
TRBV4-3	TRBJ2-3	many	NA	CASSQGLATDTQYF	TGCGCCAGCAGCCAAGGGTTAGCGACAGATACGCAGTATTTT
TRBV18	TRBJ2-2	many	NA	CASSPRGSAGTGELFF	TGTGCCAGCTCACCGAGAGGCAGTGCGGGAACCGGGGAGCTGTTTTTT
TRBV5-1	TRBJ2-6	many	NA	CASSLGGPGANVLTF	TGCGCCAGCAGCTTGGGGGGGCCCGGGGCCAACGTCCTGACTTTC
TRBV4-1	TRBJ1-4	many	TRBD1	CASSQGQGGEKLFF	TGCGCCAGCAGCCAAGGACAGGGAGGTGAAAAACTGTTTTTT
TRBV7-7	TRBJ2-6	many	TRBD1	CASSSRTGDSGANVLTF	TGTGCCAGCAGCTCTAGGACAGGGGACTCTGGGGCCAACGTCCTGACTTTC
TRBV5-1	TRBJ1-3	many	NA	CASSPTAGGLSGNTIYF	TGCGCCAGCAGCCCTACGGCCGGGGGGCTTTCTGGAAACACCATATATTTT
TRBV29-1	TRBJ1-2	few	NA	CSASPSDRNYGYTF	TGCAGCGCCTCCCCTTCCGACAGGAACTATGGCTACACCTTC
TRBV15	TRBJ2-6	many	NA	CATRSRESGANVLTF	TGTGCCACCAGATCCAGGGAGTCTGGGGCCAACGTCCTGACTTTC
TRBV10-3	TRBJ1-2	many	NA	CAISAETANYGYTF	TGTGCCATCAGTGCGGAGACAGCTAACTATGGCTACACCTTC
TRBV7-9	TRBJ1-4	many	TRBD1	CASSLRQGPNEKLFF	TGTGCCAGCAGCTTACGACAGGGCCCTAATGAAAAACTGTTTTTT
TRBV25-1	TRBJ1-3	NA	NA	CASSDNVGGSSGNTIYF	TGTGCCAGCAGTGATAACGTCGGGGGGAGCTCTGGAAACACCATATATTTT
TRBV7-9	TRBJ1-1	many	NA	CASSPSLAGLRREAFF	TGTGCCAGCAGCCCAAGCCTTGCGGGGCTGAGGAGGGAAGCTTTCTTT
TRBV6-2/TRBV6-3	TRBJ2-6	many	NA	CASSQQWANVLTF	TGTGCCAGCAGTCAACAGTGGGCCAACGTCCTGACTTTC
TRBV9	TRBJ2-1	many	TRBD2	CASSVPAGGSYNEQFF	TGTGCCAGCAGCGTACCCGCGGGAGGGTCCTACAATGAGCAGTTCTTC
TRBV7-9	TRBJ2-2	many	TRBD1	CASSWPFDRVGTGELFF	TGTGCCAGCAGCTGGCCCTTTGACAGGGTCGGCACCGGGGAGCTGTTTTTT
TRBV10-1	TRBJ2-3	many	NA	CASSGSSADTQYF	TGCGCCAGCAGCGGGAGTAGCGCAGATACGCAGTATTTT
TRBV10-3	TRBJ1-1	many	TRBD1	CAIRAGTGMTEAFF	TGTGCCATCAGAGCCGGGACAGGGATGACTGAAGCTTTCTTT